The TCR beta chain under discussion was sequenced for a study of beta chain features in type 1 diabetes. This clone was found a few times. Its target is not known. The CDR3 is 13 residues long. Germline V gives CDR1 SGHTA, CDR2 FQGNSA. V was trimmed by 5 bases and J by 7 bases, leaving 9 bases between them. Every bit of the isolated RNA underwent reverse transcription, so sequencing read expressed TCRB transcripts. Assay: immunoSEQ multiplex PCR; the TCRdb copy retains only in-frame clones and omits some. The sample lists 130,000 or so clones, 7% to 10% occurring once. Study-wide results and limits: TCRB CDR3 length was moderately but significantly reduced in all four CD4+ subsets of Type 1 diabetes patients.

The source is a man younger than 45 with type 1 diabetes. Sequenced input: central memory CD4+ T cells from blood. The chain employs TRBV7-2 and TRBJ1-6; D is unresolved. CDR3 bases: TGTGCCAGCAGCCCGCGGATCAATTCACCCCTCCACTTT. Its protein is CASSPRINSPLHF.